A single sample gave rise to the 22 T cell receptor beta chains below, sequenced in a study of cytomegalovirus exposure and HLA in healthy donors. Primers: 60 Vbeta forward and 13 Jbeta reverse. The data were produced by immunoSEQ multiplex PCR, yet TCRdb's version contains in-frame clones alone and is incomplete. The sample includes some 42,000 clones, around 50% of them seen just once. Sequenced sample: PBMCs. These receptors came from a human donor in good health.

The chain recombines TRBV18 with TRBJ2-3; the D is unclear. Trimming left V 3 bases short and J 0 bases short, with 7 bases between. Per germline, CDR1 KGHSH and CDR2 LQKENI. The CDR3 is 14 amino acids. In nucleotides, the CDR3 is TGTGCCAGCTCACCGTCAGGTAGCACAGATACGCAGTATTTT. Residues: CASSPSGSTDTQYF.

This clone was observed a handful of times. The chain recombines TRBV5-1 with TRBJ2-1; 9 bases fit TRBD1. Trimming took 3 bases from V and 6 from J; bases not matched to a gene: 10. The CDR3 is made up of 16 amino acids. Germline CDR1 reads SGHRS; CDR2 reads YFSETQ. The DNA for the CDR3 is TGCGCCAGCAGCTCGCGGACAGGGGTAGGCAGCAATGAGCAGTTCTTC. It encodes CASSSRTGVGSNEQFF.

The table lists this clone with a few counts. This chain links TRBV9 with TRBJ2-1, with a possible D match to TRBD1 (5 bases). The V and J ends lost 3 bases and 8 bases respectively, with 15 bases between them. Germline CDR1 SGDLS, CDR2 YYNGEE. CDR3 length equals 14 residues. The CDR3: CASSGAGRMDEQFF. CDR3 DNA: TGTGCCAGCAGCGGGGCAGGGCGGATGGATGAGCAGTTCTTC.

The chain carries TRBV9 and TRBJ2-1; 11 nucleotides align to TRBD2. Losses at the gene ends were 3 bases for V and 4 bases for J; bases not matched to a gene: 6. This CDR3 comprises 16 residues. The germline V gene encodes CDR1 SGDLS and CDR2 YYNGEE. The CDR3 coding sequence is TGTGCCAGCAGCGCTCTGGGACTAGCGGCTTACAATGAGCAGTTCTTC. Its translation: CASSALGLAAYNEQFF.

The J gene is TRBJ1-5, the V gene TRBV12-1. TRBV12-1 is annotated as a pseudogene. There are 17 residues in the CDR3. CDR3 in DNA: TGTGCCAGCAGCCCACCAGCGAGGGGTCGGGGGAATCAGCCCCAGCATTTT. Amino acids: CASSPPARGRGNQPQHF.

This clone was detected a few times. This chain connects TRBV25-1 to TRBJ2-7; the D gene is possibly TRBD2 (5 bases). This CDR3 spans 15 amino acids. Trimming removed 1 base from V and 6 bases from J, with 16 bases in between. CDR1 and CDR2 (germline): MGHDK, SYGVNS. CDR3 nucleotides: TGTGCCAGCAGTGAATCCTTGTGGGAGTCGGGCGAGCAGTACTTC. Protein: CASSESLWESGEQYF.

With respect to this clone: A junction end diverges from the germline sequence, so it may reflect a read error. This chain links TRBV5-4 with TRBJ1-1; 9 bases agree with TRBD1. The CDR3 is 15 residues long. Germline values: CDR1 SGHNT, CDR2 YYREEE (reference sequence). In DNA, the CDR3 is TGTGCCAGCAGCTCCGGGACAGGGCGCAACACTGAACCTTTCTTT. Its protein product is CASSSGTGRNTEPFF.

This clone came up once. CDR3 bases: TGTGCCAGCAGTTCAACACCAGGATTCACTGAAGCTTTCTTT. This gives the protein CASSSTPGFTEAFF. This chain links TRBV27 with TRBJ1-1; D remains unclear. V dropped 4 bases and J dropped 4 bases, with 13 bases sitting between them. The CDR3 totals 14 residues. The V gene's germline CDR1 is MNHEY and CDR2 SMNVEV (reference sequence).

The chain employs TRBV18 and TRBJ1-2, with a tentative D call TRBD1 (6 bases). V lost 2 bases and J 4 bases, leaving 17 bases between the germline ends. CDR1 and CDR2 from the germline V gene are KGHSH and LQKENI. This CDR3 region has 16 residues. CDR3 protein: CASSPVGQGKFYGYTF. The CDR3 DNA follows: TGTGCCAGCTCACCAGTGGGGCAGGGGAAGTTCTATGGCTACACCTTC.

The chain uses TRBV5-5 and TRBJ2-1; 14 bases match TRBD2. Germline V lookup: CDR1 SGHKS, CDR2 YYEKEE (reference sequence). This CDR3 has 16 amino acids. The V gene end was trimmed by 3 bases and the J gene end by 7 bases; junction bases not matched to a gene: 6. The CDR3 DNA sequence: TGTGCCAGCAGCTCTCCGGGACTAGCGGGAGAAAATGAGCAGTTCTTC. The encoded protein is CASSSPGLAGENEQFF.

Relative to its sample, this clone is medium-sized (0.01 to 0.1%). The V gene is TRBV5-4, the J gene TRBJ1-2; D gene uncertain. CDR3 length: 14 residues. Trimming pared 0 bases from V and 7 bases from J, leaving 13 bases between. CDR1 and CDR2 from the germline V gene are SGHNT and YYREEE (reference sequence). The CDR3 DNA reads TGTGCCAGCAGCTTGGAGTCCGGGAACGGTGGCTACACCTTC. It encodes CASSLESGNGGYTF. The variable domain in full, with the rest retrieved from reference TRBV5-4 and TRBJ1-2, is ETGVTQSPTHLIKTRGQQVTLRCSSQSGHNTVSWYQQALGQGPQFIFQYYREEENGRGNFPPRFSGLQFPNYSSELNVNALELDDSALYLCASSLESGNGGYTFGSGTRLTVV.

V and J are TRBV7-3 and TRBJ2-1, with 11 nucleotides matching TRBD2. The CDR3 contains 18 residues. Germline V gene sequence: CDR1 SGHTA, CDR2 FQGTGA. J gave up 6 bases and V 4 bases, and 14 bases lay outside the gene matches. The CDR3 spells CASSSLAGGPRRGNEQFF. In DNA, the CDR3 is TGTGCCAGCAGCTCTTTAGCGGGAGGGCCTCGGAGGGGCAATGAGCAGTTCTTC.

This clone was detected a few times. The genes are TRBV6-1 and TRBJ2-7; 9 bases map to TRBD2. Germline CDR1 MNHNS, CDR2 SASEGT. With V trimmed by 7 bases and J by 2 bases, 6 bases remained unmatched. The CDR3 runs 14 residues. The CDR3 region is CASTLGGRAYEQYF. In DNA, the CDR3 is TGTGCCAGCACCCTGGGCGGGAGGGCCTACGAGCAGTACTTC.

The J gene is TRBJ2-1, the V gene TRBV7-9, with D maybe TRBD1 (7 bases). CDR1 is SEHNR, CDR2 FQNEAQ, per germline (reference sequence). V shed 5 bases and J shed 7 bases, with 27 bases lying between them. The CDR3 has 18 amino acids. CDR3 nucleotides: TGTGCCAGCAGCATAGGGGGCTTTCAGGGAGGAACTAGGAATGAGCAGTTCTTC. Translating it yields CASSIGGFQGGTRNEQFF. Together with reference TRBV7-9 and TRBJ2-1, the CDR3 gives the full variable domain: DTGVSQNPRHKITKRGQNVTFRCDPISEHNRLYWYRQTLGQGPEFLTYFQNEAQLEKSRLLSDRFSAERPKGSFSTLEIQRTEQGDSAMYLCASSIGGFQGGTRNEQFFGPGTRLTVL.

CDR3 region: CASNNRGKGNQPQHF. For the CDR3, the DNA is TGTGCCAGTAATAACAGGGGAAAAGGCAATCAGCCCCAGCATTTT. The chain couples TRBV19 to TRBJ1-5; 7 bases line up with TRBD1. V trimming: 7 bases; J trimming: 2 bases; junction bases outside the gene matches: 8. The CDR3 length is 15 residues. Germline lookup yields CDR1 LNHDA and CDR2 SQIVND (reference sequence).

The chain combines TRBV23-1 with TRBJ2-1, with 12 nucleotides matching TRBD2. TRBV23-1 is designated an ORF whose function remains uncertain. The V segment lost 1 base and the J segment 6 bases; nucleotides outside the gene matches: 25. This CDR3 has 23 residues. CDR3 nucleotide sequence: TGCGCCAGCAGTCAATTCGTCTGGAAACCGGGACTAGCGGGCTTCGGCCTGGCCAATGAGCAGTTCTTC. Protein: CASSQFVWKPGLAGFGLANEQFF.

The chain is built from TRBV27 and TRBJ2-1; 14 nucleotides match TRBD2. The length of the CDR3 is 16 residues. Unmatched junction bases numbered 12, after V lost 8 bases and J lost 9 bases. The germline gives CDR1 MNHEY, CDR2 SMNVEV (reference sequence). The CDR3 coding sequence is TGTGCCAGCTCCTCTTTAGGGACTAGCGGGAGTAGTGAGCAGTTCTTC. Its translation is CASSSLGTSGSSEQFF.

The V and J genes are TRBV7-9 and TRBJ1-2; D remains ambiguous. Trimming shortened V by 2 bases and J by 7 bases, and 5 bases separated the two germline ends. The germline CDR1 and CDR2 sequences are SEHNR and FQNEAQ (reference sequence). CDR3 size: 11 residues. The CDR3 bases are TGTGCCAGCAGCTTAAATAGTGGCTACACCTTC. The encoded protein is CASSLNSGYTF.

This clone was found a few times. The chain recombines TRBV6-6 with TRBJ1-5, with D tentatively TRBD1 (5 bases). V lost 4 bases, J lost 5 bases, and 15 bases lay in between. This CDR3 contains 15 residues. Germline CDR1 MNHNY, CDR2 SVGAGI (reference sequence). The CDR3 is CASSSQGNLDQPQHF. CDR3 nucleotide sequence: TGTGCCAGCAGTTCGCAGGGAAATCTCGATCAGCCCCAGCATTTT.

The chain carries TRBV15 and TRBJ1-1; D is perhaps TRBD1 (6 bases). The germline gives CDR1 LNHNV, CDR2 YYDKDF (reference sequence). V lost 5 bases and J lost 1, with 14 bases in between. This CDR3 contains 15 residues. CDR3 sequence reads: CATSGRRGGNTEAFF. CDR3 nucleotide sequence: TGTGCCACCAGCGGTCGACGAGGGGGGAACACTGAAGCTTTCTTT.

The chain couples TRBV7-3 to TRBJ1-1; 7 bases are a match to TRBD1. The V segment lost 5 bases and the J segment 3 bases; nucleotides outside the gene matches: 9. The CDR3 has 15 residues. The V gene's germline CDR1 is SGHTA and CDR2 FQGTGA. CDR3 nucleotides: TGTGCCAGCAGCGTTACAGGGGACGGATACACTGAAGCTTTCTTT. This codes for CASSVTGDGYTEAFF.

This clone was seen a few times. The chain has TRBV5-3 and TRBJ2-1, with a tentative D call TRBD2 (6 bases). TRBV5-3 qualifies as an ORF whose function is uncertain. V was trimmed by 1 base and J by 0 bases, leaving 14 bases between them. CDR3 length: 17 residues. DNA of the CDR3: TGTGCCAGAAGCTTGCGGGGACTCAGTTCCTCCTACAATGAGCAGTTCTTC. Its translation: CARSLRGLSSSYNEQFF.